Listed below are T cell receptor beta chains from one sample, sequenced in a study of beta chain features in type 1 diabetes. Clones were sequenced by immunoSEQ multiplex PCR, and TCRdb holds only the in-frame ones, with some missing. The sample yields 120,000 to 150,000 clones, under 60% seen once. Specimen: Tregs from blood. The origin of the receptors is a man younger than 35 in good health. The conserved cysteine and the conserved F or W are not part of the CDR3 here.

v_call,cdr3_length,j_call,cdr3_aa
TRBV7-2,12,TRBJ2-2,ASSPGMVAGELF
TRBV6-5,9,TRBJ1-3,ASSLGNTIY
TRBV6-1,11,TRBJ2-1,ASSPSAGNEQF
TRBV5-4,13,TRBJ2-1,ASSLELAGAGEQF
TRBV10-3,11,TRBJ1-2,AISPQGNYGYT
TRBV28,12,TRBJ2-1,ASSGSRYLDEQF
TRBV25-1,13,TRBJ1-5,ASSAQGYSNQPQH
TRBV7-8,13,TRBJ2-1,ASSFSGSSYNEQF
TRBV10-3,14,TRBJ2-1,AIRGLADSSYNEQF
TRBV25-1,11,TRBJ1-2,ASSGRGKIAYT
TRBV7-8,15,TRBJ2-3,ASSSALYSGATDTQY
TRBV18,12,TRBJ2-5,ASSPLVGQETQY
TRBV13,13,TRBJ2-5,ASSSQGGHGETQY
TRBV30,10,TRBJ2-4,AWSLSKNIQY
TRBV30,11,TRBJ1-5,AWNRAGNQPQH
TRBV6-6,11,TRBJ2-5,ASSLGGRETQY
TRBV28,13,TRBJ2-7,ASRRFPGTNYEQY
TRBV7-9,10,TRBJ2-1,ASSLSGNEQF
TRBV11-2,9,TRBJ2-1,ASSAADEQF
TRBV28,13,TRBJ2-1,ASSLWASGNNEQF
TRBV2,13,TRBJ1-5,ASSEALLIIQPQH
TRBV5-5,12,TRBJ2-3,ASKSAGGPDTQY
TRBV29-1,11,TRBJ1-5,SVVDGGIGPQH
TRBV29-1,10,TRBJ1-2,SMRQGGYGYT
TRBV29-1,11,TRBJ1-1,STAWGRKTEAF
TRBV6-6,13,TRBJ2-1,ASSYSGQLGGEQF
TRBV6-1,13,TRBJ2-7,ASTGQPTSSYEQY
TRBV6-5,11,TRBJ2-1,ASSFMSYNEQF
TRBV7-9,12,TRBJ2-1,AGRTSGGQGEQF
TRBV9,12,TRBJ2-3,ASSVLAETDTQY
TRBV7-8,13,TRBJ2-4,ASSLGHSAKNIQY
TRBV6-6,11,TRBJ1-2,ASSEAEGWGYT
TRBV19,11,TRBJ1-1,ASGGGMGTEAF
TRBV27,14,TRBJ2-2,ASSLYRASGTGELF
TRBV7-9,14,TRBJ2-1,ASNIRRTSGDNEQF
TRBV11-2,12,TRBJ2-1,ASRGREGSNEQF
TRBV6-5,10,TRBJ2-3,ASSYDLYTQY
TRBV28,10,TRBJ1-2,ASSPTGVGYT
TRBV5-4,12,TRBJ1-6,ASRRGGDNSPLH
TRBV2,11,TRBJ1-2,ASIQGIYYGYT
TRBV29-1,10,TRBJ1-1,SVDGMNTEAF
TRBV7-8,10,TRBJ1-5,ASSFPGQPQH
TRBV2,15,TRBJ2-2,ASITPDSPADTGELF
TRBV7-9,11,TRBJ2-1,ASSGGAHNEQF